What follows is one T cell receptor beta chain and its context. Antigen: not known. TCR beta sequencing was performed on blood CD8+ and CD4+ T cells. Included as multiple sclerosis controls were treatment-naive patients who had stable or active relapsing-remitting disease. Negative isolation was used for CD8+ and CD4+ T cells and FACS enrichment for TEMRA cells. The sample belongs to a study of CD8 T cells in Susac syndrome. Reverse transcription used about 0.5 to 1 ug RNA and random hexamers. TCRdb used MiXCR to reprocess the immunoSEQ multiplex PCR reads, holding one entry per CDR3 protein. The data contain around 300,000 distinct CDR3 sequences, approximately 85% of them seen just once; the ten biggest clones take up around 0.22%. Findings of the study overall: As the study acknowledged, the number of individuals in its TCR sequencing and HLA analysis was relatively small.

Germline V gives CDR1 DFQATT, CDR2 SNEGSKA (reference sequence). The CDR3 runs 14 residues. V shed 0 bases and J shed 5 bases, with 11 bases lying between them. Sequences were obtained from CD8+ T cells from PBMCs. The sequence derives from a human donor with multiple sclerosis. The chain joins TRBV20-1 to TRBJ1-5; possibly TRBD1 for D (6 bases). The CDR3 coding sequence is TGCAGTGCTAGAGATCCGGACAGCGATCAGCCCCAGCATTTT. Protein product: CSARDPDSDQPQHF.